The T cell receptor beta chain under discussion was sequenced for a study of cytomegalovirus exposure and HLA in healthy donors. Findings and caveats of the study: A few V segments could not be told apart, such as TRBV6-2 and TRBV6-3, and were left out. TCR association rates varied by HLA locus in a later analysis, with DRB1 highest and HLA-C lowest. HLA allele associations emerged for 17,000 or so TCR beta sequences in a later analysis, at 0.05 false discovery rate.

The germline V gene has CDR1 MNHEY and CDR2 SVGAGI. V was pared by 0 bases and J by 12 bases, with 11 bases of the junction left unmatched. The CDR3 has 14 residues. Details on this clone: Its antigen is undetermined.

The PCR ran on 60 Vbeta and 13 Jbeta primers. Original methodology: Approximately 11 million of 65 million to 95 million unique TCR beta chains were shared, per a later count. Some clones are missing from TCRdb's copy, which holds only in-frame ones; the method was immunoSEQ multiplex PCR. For V, J and clone size, that table is used; D and trimming come from the DNA. This table holds some 200,000 clones. The origin of this receptor is a boy younger than 18 in good health and CMV-seronegative. The chain employs TRBV6-5 and TRBJ2-7; 7 positions match TRBD2. Sequencing was done on a sample of PBMCs. The CDR3 bases are TGTGCCAGCAGTTACTCGGGGTCGACGCGGGAGACGTACTTC. It yields the protein CASSYSGSTRETYF.